The 12 T cell receptor beta chains below were found in one sample sequenced in a study of T cell responses to AZD1222 COVID-19 vaccine. Sequencing was performed with immunoSEQ multiplex PCR; in TCRdb, only in-frame clones are kept and a portion is missing. The sample lists around 78,000 clones; roughly nine tenths were seen once. The sample here was peripheral blood, taken 28 days after the second AZD1222 dose. Source of these receptors: an adult who received the AZD1222 COVID-19 vaccine.

The chain couples TRBV7-9 to TRBJ2-5; D possibly uses TRBD1 or TRBD2 (5 bases each). The CDR3 spans 17 residues. The V end was cut by 4 bases, the J end by 7 bases, with 25 bases between. The V gene's germline CDR1 is SEHNR and CDR2 FQNEAQ (reference sequence). The CDR3 DNA sequence: TGTGCCAGCAGCTCGATACTAGTGGAGCCCCTTGGGGGGACCCAGTACTTC. Protein: CASSSILVEPLGGTQYF.

The CDR3 reads CASSLYSNYEQYF. CDR3 DNA sequence: TGCGCCAGCAGCTTGTATTCCAACTACGAGCAGTACTTC. The chain joins TRBV5-1 to TRBJ2-7; D not resolved. The CDR3 has 13 residues. V lost 1 base and J 3 bases, leaving 8 bases between the germline ends. Germline CDR1 is SGHRS and CDR2 is YFSETQ. Looking up the rest from reference TRBV5-1 and TRBJ2-7 gives the full variable domain: KAGVTQTPRYLIKTRGQQVTLSCSPISGHRSVSWYQQTPGQGLQFLFEYFSETQRNKGNFPGRFSGRQFSNSRSEMNVSTLELGDSALYLCASSLYSNYEQYFGPGTRLTVT.

Only one count was recorded for this clone. The chain links TRBV5-1 to TRBJ1-2; tentative D call: TRBD1 (5 bases). V gave up 4 bases and J gave up 9 bases, with 19 bases separating them. The CDR3 runs 14 residues. Looked up from germline, CDR1 is SGHRS and CDR2 is YFSETQ. CDR3 DNA sequence: TGCGCCAGCAGCACCCCCGAGGGGCGCGTAAGCTACACCTTC. Translating gives CASSTPEGRVSYTF.

This sequence joins TRBV30 and TRBJ1-4; unclear D gene. V lost 2 bases to trimming and J lost 11 bases, with 12 bases between them. CDR1 and CDR2 from the germline V gene are GTSNPN and SVGIG (reference sequence). The CDR3 sequence is 12 residues long. The CDR3 here is CAWSQALGKLFF. In nucleotides, the CDR3 is TGTGCCTGGAGTCAAGCCCTGGGGAAACTGTTTTTT.

The chain carries TRBV6-5 and TRBJ1-1; D unresolved. Per the germline V gene, CDR1 is MNHEY and CDR2 is SVGAGI. CDR3 length: 14 amino acids. With 8 bases removed from V and 3 bases from J, the gap between germline ends came to 16 bases. The CDR3 here is CASCFGQADTEAFF. The CDR3 coding sequence is TGTGCCAGCTGCTTTGGGCAGGCCGACACTGAAGCTTTCTTT.

This clone was detected only once. This sequence joins TRBV7-6 and TRBJ2-3; D remains unclear. Germline values: CDR1 SGHVS, CDR2 FNYEAQ. V lost 2 bases and J 2 bases, leaving 8 bases between the germline ends. The CDR3 contains 14 residues. CDR3: CASSLRLFTDTQYF. Written as DNA, the CDR3 is TGTGCCAGCAGCTTACGCCTTTTCACAGATACGCAGTATTTT.

The chain links TRBV9 to TRBJ2-3, with a weak D call TRBD2 (6 bases). The V end was cut by 5 bases, the J end by 2 bases, with 9 bases between. CDR1 is SGDLS, CDR2 YYNGEE, per germline. The CDR3 loop spans 13 amino acids. The CDR3 DNA is TGTGCCAGCAGGGCGGGGACCACAGATACGCAGTATTTT. Amino acid sequence: CASRAGTTDTQYF. The full variable domain, its missing parts supplied by reference TRBV9 and TRBJ2-3, is DSGVTQTPKHLITATGQRVTLRCSPRSGDLSVYWYQQSLDQGLQFLIQYYNGEERAKGNILERFSAQQFPDLHSELNLSSLELGDSALYFCASRAGTTDTQYFGPGTRLTVL.

The V and J genes are TRBV6-5 and TRBJ2-3, with D hard to call. The germline CDR1 and CDR2 sequences are MNHEY and SVGAGI. V lost 7 bases and J 2 bases, leaving 13 bases between the germline ends. The CDR3 runs 14 residues. CDR3 protein: CASMGYSVTDTQYF. The CDR3 region has the DNA TGTGCCAGCATGGGGTACAGCGTCACAGATACGCAGTATTTT.

The chain joins TRBV13 to TRBJ1-1, with TRBD1 matching over 7 bases. From germline, CDR1 is PRHDT and CDR2 FYEKMQ (reference sequence). The CDR3 runs to 12 residues. V trimming: 5 bases; J trimming: 11 bases; junction bases outside the gene matches: 8. The CDR3 bases are TGTGCCAGCAGCCTTGACAGGGCGGCGGCTTTCTTT. Translated: CASSLDRAAAFF.

This chain uses TRBV7-9 with TRBJ2-1; 7 bases line up with TRBD2. From germline, CDR1 is SEHNR and CDR2 FQNEAQ (reference sequence). This CDR3 is 14 amino acids long. Trimming took 7 bases from V and 2 from J; bases not matched to a gene: 5. The DNA for the CDR3 is TGTGCCAGCACCCTCGGGGGGACCTACAATGAGCAGTTCTTC. Protein product: CASTLGGTYNEQFF.

The CDR3 reads CAWSVGGETQYF. In DNA form, the CDR3 reads TGTGCCTGGAGTGTAGGGGGAGAGACCCAGTACTTC. The chain links TRBV30 to TRBJ2-5; D is possibly TRBD1 (6 bases). Trimming removed 0 bases at V and 4 bases at J, with 6 bases between. The CDR3 is made up of 12 amino acids. Per germline, CDR1 GTSNPN and CDR2 SVGIG (reference sequence).

The chain is built from TRBV19 and TRBJ2-3; D is perhaps TRBD2 (6 bases). The CDR3 loop spans 15 amino acids. Looked up from germline, CDR1 is LNHDA and CDR2 is SQIVND (reference sequence). V was trimmed by 10 bases and J by 2 bases, leaving 19 bases between them. The CDR3 sequence is CAISNNGLSTDTQYF. The CDR3 DNA sequence: TGTGCCATATCTAACAACGGACTATCCACAGATACGCAGTATTTT.